This T cell receptor (beta chain) was identified in a study of blood T cell repertoires in COVID-19. Study-level background: Samples taken during acute and convalescent COVID-19 were collected in the United States, Italy and Spain. The analysed material was cDNA or gDNA that came from T cells, B-cell-depleted T cells, or PBMCs.

Per the study methods: Reference gene primers were amplified, and this amplification served to estimate nucleated cell counts. TCRdb keeps only in-frame clones here, not all; method: immunoSEQ multiplex PCR. V, J and clone size derive from that table, while D and trimming were established from the DNA sequence. The top ten hold roughly 9.4% of the sample, which has over 200,000 clones, more than 70% seen once. Looked up from germline, CDR1 is KGHSH and CDR2 is LQKENI. CDR3 length: 17 residues. V was trimmed by 3 bases and J by 5 bases, leaving 19 bases between them. The receptor's source is a man between 35 and 55 years old with active or convalescent COVID-19. Sequencing used peripheral blood. The chain couples TRBV18 to TRBJ2-2; possible D gene TRBD2, 6 bases. The CDR3 loop reads CASSPPVVSGHTGELFF. The DNA of the CDR3 is TGTGCCAGCTCACCCCCGGTGGTTAGCGGACATACCGGGGAGCTGTTTTTT.